The clone carrying this T cell receptor (beta chain) was picked up many times. Its antigen is as yet unknown. The time point was: sample taken at primary tumor resection. Whole RNA obtained from tumor, nontumor lung or frozen PBMC underwent sequencing without sorting. The donor population consisted of just over 70 patients with untreated, early-stage non-small cell lung cancer. This entry belongs to a study of spatial heterogeneity in lung cancer. Looking at the study overall: Detection consistently yielded more beta chains than alpha chains. Study-level findings and limits: Blood showed ubiquitous tumor TCRs more often at resection than at routine follow-up.

A unique molecular identifier was attached to every TCR cDNA molecule. TCRdb called the 5' RACE reads again in MiXCR, with one record for every CDR3 protein. Among some 87,000 distinct CDR3 sequences listed, 7% to 9% were seen once. The CDR3 loop spans 15 amino acids. The V gene end was trimmed by 7 bases and the J gene end by 4 bases; junction bases not matched to a gene: 8. In germline, CDR1 is MNHEY, CDR2 SVGAGI. The genes are TRBV6-5 and TRBJ1-1; 11 nucleotides match TRBD1. The receptor comes from a male donor with early-stage non-small cell lung cancer. This sample comprised PBMCs, obtained at surgery. CDR3 sequence: CASTGQGALITEAFF. CDR3 nucleotide sequence: TGTGCCAGCACCGGACAGGGGGCGTTAATCACTGAAGCTTTCTTT.